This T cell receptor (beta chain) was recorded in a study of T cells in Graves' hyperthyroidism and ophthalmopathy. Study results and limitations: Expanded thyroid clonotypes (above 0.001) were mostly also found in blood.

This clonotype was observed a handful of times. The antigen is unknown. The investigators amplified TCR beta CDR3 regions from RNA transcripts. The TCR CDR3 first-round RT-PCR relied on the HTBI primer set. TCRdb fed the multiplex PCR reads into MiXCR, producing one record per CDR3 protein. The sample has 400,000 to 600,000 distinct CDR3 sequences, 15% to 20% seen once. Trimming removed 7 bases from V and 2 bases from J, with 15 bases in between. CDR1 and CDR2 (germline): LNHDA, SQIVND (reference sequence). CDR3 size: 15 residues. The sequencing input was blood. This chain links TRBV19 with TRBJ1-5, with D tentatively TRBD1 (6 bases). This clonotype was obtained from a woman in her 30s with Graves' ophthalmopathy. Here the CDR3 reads CASIPNRDGNQPQHF. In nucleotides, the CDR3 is TGTGCCAGTATCCCCAACAGGGATGGCAATCAGCCCCAGCATTTT.